What follows is one T cell receptor (beta chain) and its context. Assay used: immunoSEQ multiplex PCR; TCRdb lists only in-frame clones, some missing. The sample records under 2,500,000 clones, almost 96% being singletons. V lost 0 bases and J lost 5, with 13 bases in between. The CDR3 extends over 15 amino acids. Germline V lookup: CDR1 LNHDA, CDR2 SQIVND (reference sequence). This entry is derived from a study of shared clonotypes between healthy human individuals. J is TRBJ1-1 and V is TRBV19; D may be TRBD1 (5 bases). This sequence originates from a man aged 18 to 30 in good health. The sequencing input was naive CD4+ T cells sorted from blood. Subset in this sample: CD45RA+ positively selected. This CDR3 reads CASSIEGRVRTEAFF. DNA of the CDR3: TGTGCCAGTAGTATAGAGGGCAGGGTACGGACTGAAGCTTTCTTT.